This T cell receptor (beta chain) was recovered during a study of T-cell memory formation after mild COVID-19. TCRdb reanalysed the 5' RACE reads using MiXCR and keeps one entry per CDR3 protein. The table records under 450,000 distinct CDR3 sequences, about a quarter of them present only once. This CDR3 has 18 amino acids. Trimming took off 6 bases at V and 3 bases at J, with 27 bases between the two ends. Germline values: CDR1 MNHEY, CDR2 SVGAGI. Only a few counts were recorded for this clonotype. The clonotype was recovered from an adult woman who had mild COVID-19 (a few samples of this study predate the infection). Cell type and time point are not known. The chain combines TRBV6-5 with TRBJ2-7; D may match TRBD1 or TRBD2 (6 bases each). The sample taken for sequencing was PBMCs or a T cell subset sorted from them (not recorded which). Written as DNA, the CDR3 is TGTGCCAGCAGCCTATTTACCCCACTGAGGGGGGAGCACTACGAGCAGTACTTC. It yields the protein CASSLFTPLRGEHYEQYF.